Below are 15 T cell receptor beta chains sequenced from a single sample in a study of blood T cell repertoires in COVID-19. Here immunoSEQ multiplex PCR was the method, and the copy in TCRdb shows in-frame clones only, minus some. Of 250,000 or so clones listed, roughly 83% are singletons. Material: PBMCs or T cells enriched from blood (not recorded which). These receptors all stem from a woman between 50 and 59 years old who had recovered from COVID-19.

The chain employs TRBV5-1 and TRBJ1-1; no clear D. Trimming took off 1 base at V and 1 base at J, with 5 bases between the two ends. CDR1 SGHRS and CDR2 YFSETQ come from the germline V gene. The CDR3 covers 13 residues. The CDR3 bases are TGCGCCAGCAGCTTGACAGAGAACACTGAAGCTTTCTTT. Translating it yields CASSLTENTEAFF.

The chain carries TRBV2 and TRBJ2-1, with D uncertain. Trimming removed 6 bases at V and 0 bases at J, with 6 bases between. Germline CDR1 SNHLY, CDR2 FYNNEI. CDR3 length: 13 residues. The CDR3 DNA is TGTGCCAGCAGACAAAGCTCCTACAATGAGCAGTTCTTC. Translated: CASRQSSYNEQFF.

The rearrangement links TRBV7-9 to TRBJ1-1; 10 bases are shared with TRBD1. CDR1 is SEHNR, CDR2 FQNEAQ, per germline (reference sequence). This CDR3 is 15 amino acids long. After removal of 5 bases from V and 6 bases from J, the junction contained 9 bases not matched to a gene. The CDR3 loop reads CASSPAWTGGPEAFF. For the CDR3, the DNA is TGTGCCAGCAGCCCAGCATGGACAGGGGGGCCTGAAGCTTTCTTT.

V and J are TRBV5-1 and TRBJ2-2; 9 nucleotides align to TRBD2. Germline assignment: CDR1 SGHRS and CDR2 YFSETQ. The junction had 11 bases not matched to a gene; V was cut back by 4 bases and J by 7 bases. CDR3 length: 16 amino acids. The DNA for the CDR3 is TGCGCCAGCAGCCTAAGCCCTAGCGGGACTGGCGGGGAGCTGTTTTTT. Its translation is CASSLSPSGTGGELFF.

This clone was seen a handful of times. The chain recombines TRBV30 with TRBJ1-5; TRBD1 matches 9 bases. The CDR3 has 13 residues. The V and J ends lost 5 bases and 3 bases, in that order; junction bases with no gene match: 2. Germline assignment: CDR1 GTSNPN and CDR2 SVGIG (reference sequence). CDR3 sequence reads: CAWGQGTNQPQHF. The CDR3 bases are TGTGCCTGGGGACAGGGGACCAATCAGCCCCAGCATTTT. The variable domain in full, completed from reference TRBV30 and TRBJ1-5, reads SQTIHQWPATLVQPVGSPLSLECTVEGTSNPNLYWYRQAAGRGLQLLFYSVGIGQISSEVPQNLSASRPQDRQFILSSKKLLLSDSGFYLCAWGQGTNQPQHFGDGTRLSIL.

The CDR3 DNA reads TGTGCCAGCAGCCCGGGACTAGCGGTTTCCTACGAGCAGTACTTC. It is translated as CASSPGLAVSYEQYF. The gene calls are TRBV7-8 and TRBJ2-7, with 11 bases identical to TRBD2. Looked up from germline, CDR1 is SGHVS and CDR2 is FQNEAQ. CDR3 size: 15 residues. Losses at the gene ends were 5 bases for V and 1 base for J; bases not matched to a gene: 4.

The V gene is TRBV11-3, the J gene TRBJ1-4, with D possibly matching TRBD1 (5 bases). CDR3 length: 16 residues. With 0 bases removed from V and 3 bases from J, the gap between germline ends came to 11 bases. Looked up from germline, CDR1 is SGHNT and CDR2 is YENEEA. In DNA form, the CDR3 reads TGTGCCAGCAGCTTAGAGACGTCAGGGCCTAATGAAAAACTGTTTTTT. It encodes CASSLETSGPNEKLFF.

The chain is built from TRBV24-1 and TRBJ2-1; 7 bases align to TRBD2. The germline V gene encodes CDR1 KGHDR and CDR2 SFDVKD. The CDR3 contains 15 residues. V gave up 7 bases and J gave up 8 bases; unmatched junction bases: 13. The CDR3 reads CATSAHLAEKDEQFF. DNA for the CDR3: TGTGCCACCAGCGCCCACCTAGCGGAAAAGGATGAGCAGTTCTTC.

This sequence joins TRBV7-2 and TRBJ1-3; weak D call: TRBD1 (6 bases). In germline, CDR1 is SGHTA, CDR2 FQGNSA. The CDR3 consists of 14 residues. V lost 5 bases, J lost 1 base, and 9 bases lay in between. CDR3 amino acids: CASSQGTSGNTIYF. CDR3 DNA: TGTGCCAGCAGCCAAGGGACATCTGGAAACACCATATATTTT.

The chain recombines TRBV6-1 with TRBJ2-1; D call uncertain. There are 16 residues in the CDR3. V was cut by 2 bases and J by 2 bases, with 13 bases left in between. Germline V CDR1 and CDR2: MNHNS, SASEGT. The CDR3: CASSEIWRLPYNEQFF. The CDR3 DNA reads as TGTGCCAGCAGTGAAATTTGGCGACTTCCCTACAATGAGCAGTTCTTC.

The chain couples TRBV6-4 to TRBJ1-2; 8 bases agree with TRBD1. CDR1 and CDR2 from the germline V gene are MRHNA and SNTAGT. V shed 6 bases and J 6 bases; nucleotides not matched to a gene: 15. CDR3 length: 16 amino acids. As DNA, the CDR3 is TGTGCCAGCAGCAAATCCAACCTTACAGGGGGGGATGGCTACACCTTC. Protein sequence: CASSKSNLTGGDGYTF.

This chain connects TRBV27 to TRBJ2-1; 9 bases are a match to TRBD1. The germline V gene has CDR1 MNHEY and CDR2 SMNVEV (reference sequence). CDR3 length: 14 amino acids. With 3 bases clipped from V and 7 bases from J, the junction kept 4 bases outside the gene matches. The CDR3 coding sequence is TGTGCCAGCAGTTTGGGGACAGGGAGGAATGAGCAGTTCTTC. Its translation: CASSLGTGRNEQFF.

The genes are TRBV27 and TRBJ2-1; 10 bases are a match to TRBD2. J lost 4 bases, V lost 8 bases, and 8 bases had no gene match. CDR1 and CDR2 (germline): MNHEY, SMNVEV (reference sequence). This CDR3 contains 15 residues. The CDR3 region has the DNA TGTGCCAGCGGAGAGAGGACTAGCGGATACAATGAGCAGTTCTTC. Its protein product is CASGERTSGYNEQFF.

The genes are TRBV28 and TRBJ1-2; D is ambiguous. CDR1 is MDHEN and CDR2 is SYDVKM in the germline V gene. The CDR3 is 13 residues long. The V and J ends lost 2 bases and 6 bases respectively, with 10 bases between them. The CDR3 protein is CASSLLRGHGYTF. The CDR3 DNA is TGTGCCAGCAGTTTACTCCGGGGTCATGGCTACACCTTC.

This sequence joins TRBV13 and TRBJ2-7; D possibly corresponds to TRBD2 (6 bases). There are 13 residues in the CDR3. Trimming pared 3 bases from V and 1 base from J, leaving 7 bases between. Germline loops: CDR1 PRHDT, CDR2 FYEKMQ (reference sequence). CDR3 bases: TGTGCCAGCAGCTTTAGCGGTTCCTACGAGCAGTACTTC. Protein sequence: CASSFSGSYEQYF. The variable domain in full, completed from reference TRBV13 and TRBJ2-7, reads AAGVIQSPRHLIKEKRETATLKCYPIPRHDTVYWYQQGPGQDPQFLISFYEKMQSDKGSIPDRFSAQQFSDYHSELNMSSLELGDSALYFCASSFSGSYEQYFGPGTRLTVT.